This T cell receptor beta chain was captured in a study of blood T cells in healthy people across ages. Notes on the study in general: Diversity figures based on one million T cells were deemed too low. A strong correlation was found between TCR beta diversity and the percentage of naive T cells.

Concerning this clonotype: The antigen remains unidentified.

The draw of peripheral blood yielded about 9.4 milliliters from each donor. Each sample provided at least 5 micrograms of extracted total RNA. Using a J-beta primer mix together with a sample-barcoded 5' primer, a second PCR was run for roughly 7 to 11 cycles. One entry per CDR3 protein results from TCRdb running MiXCR on the 5' RACE reads. Found here are about 2 million distinct CDR3 sequences, around 48% of them singletons; the top ten hold approximately 2%. The CDR3 is 14 amino acids. J was trimmed by 6 bases and V by 5 bases; bases with no gene match: 10. In germline, CDR1 is SEHNR, CDR2 FQNEAQ (reference sequence).

This sequence was found in a woman aged 40 to 49 in good health. J is TRBJ2-7 and V is TRBV7-9, with TRBD2 identical over 7 bases. Sequencing was performed on blood. The CDR3 sequence is CASSQTGGVPEQYF. The CDR3 bases are TGTGCCAGCAGCCAAACTGGGGGGGTGCCCGAGCAGTACTTC.